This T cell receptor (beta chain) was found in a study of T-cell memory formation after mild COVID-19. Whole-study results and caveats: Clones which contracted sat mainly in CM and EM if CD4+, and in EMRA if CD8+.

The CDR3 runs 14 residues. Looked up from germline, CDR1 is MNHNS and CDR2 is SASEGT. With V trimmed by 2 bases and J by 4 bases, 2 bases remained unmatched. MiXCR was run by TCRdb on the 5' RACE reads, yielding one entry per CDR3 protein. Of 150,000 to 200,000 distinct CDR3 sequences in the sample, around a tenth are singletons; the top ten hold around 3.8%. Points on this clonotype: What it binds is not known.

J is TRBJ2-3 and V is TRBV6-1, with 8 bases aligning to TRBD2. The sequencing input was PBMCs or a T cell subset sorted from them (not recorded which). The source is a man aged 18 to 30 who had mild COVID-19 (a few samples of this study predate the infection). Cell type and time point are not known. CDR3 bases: TGTGCCAGCAGTGAACAGCGGGGGTCAGATACGCAGTATTTT. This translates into CASSEQRGSDTQYF.